Below, 19 T cell receptor beta chains from the same sample are listed, as sequenced in a study of T cell repertoires in cytomegalovirus infection. From the reads, TCRdb called clonotypes with MiXCR, one entry per CDR3 protein. Of 600,000 to 700,000 distinct CDR3 sequences listed, around 31% are singletons. These receptors' targets are unknown. The sample in question was cultured PBMCs, obtained from culture after CMV antigen stimulation. Receptors originate from a human donor in good health (CMV status not recorded). Some clones in this sample may be carry-over from other donors' samples.

The V gene is TRBV6-1, the J gene TRBJ2-3; 10 nucleotides match TRBD2. V shed 7 bases, J shed 7 bases, and the junction held 11 bases outside the gene matches. Per germline, CDR1 MNHNS and CDR2 SASEGT. This CDR3 is built from 15 residues. In DNA, the CDR3 is TGTGCCAGCAATTGGGGGGGTAGCGGGGGGTATACGCAGTATTTT. It encodes CASNWGGSGGYTQYF.

V usage is TRBV2 and J usage is TRBJ1-2; TRBD1 matches at 7 bases. CDR1 is SNHLY and CDR2 is FYNNEI in the germline V gene. The CDR3 has 14 residues. V lost 8 bases to trimming and J lost 4 bases; unmatched junction nucleotides: 10. The CDR3 protein is CASGLDRDTYGYTF. In DNA, the CDR3 is TGTGCCAGCGGGCTAGACAGGGATACCTATGGCTACACCTTC.

This clonotype has just one count. V and J are TRBV20-1 and TRBJ2-1; the match to TRBD2 covers 15 bases. The CDR3 contains 14 residues. CDR1 and CDR2 (germline): DFQATT, SNEGSKA (reference sequence). Losses at the gene ends were 5 bases for V and 7 bases for J; bases not matched to a gene: 3. The CDR3 region is CSAGLAGGPNEQFF. CDR3 DNA sequence: TGCAGTGCTGGACTAGCGGGGGGGCCAAATGAGCAGTTCTTC.

This clonotype was counted many times. J is TRBJ2-3 and V is TRBV20-1; no reliable D call. Trimming removed 0 bases at V and 5 bases at J, with 3 bases between. The germline CDR1 and CDR2 sequences are DFQATT and SNEGSKA (reference sequence). The CDR3 is 11 amino acids. The CDR3 is CSARDRDTQYF. Here the CDR3 DNA reads TGCAGTGCTAGAGATAGAGATACGCAGTATTTT.

The chain is built from TRBV12-3 or TRBV12-4 and TRBJ1-1, with 11 positions matching TRBD1. The trim removed 6 bases at V and 1 base at J, leaving 4 bases unmatched. The CDR3 covers 15 residues. The CDR3 reads CASSGTGGTNTEAFF. CDR3 bases: TGTGCCAGCAGCGGGACAGGGGGAACGAACACTGAAGCTTTCTTT.

This chain links TRBV24-1 with TRBJ2-1; D is ambiguous. Trimming cost V 4 bases and J 8 bases, with 5 bases left between them. CDR3 length equals 11 residues. Looked up from germline, CDR1 is KGHDR and CDR2 is SFDVKD. The CDR3 DNA reads as TGTGCCACCAGTGAGGGTTATGAGCAGTTCTTC. This encodes CATSEGYEQFF.

This clonotype was counted a few times. The chain links TRBV6-1 to TRBJ2-5; D ambiguous. Germline CDR1 reads MNHNS; CDR2 reads SASEGT. The CDR3 has 14 residues. V gave up 6 bases and J gave up 4 bases, with 15 bases separating them. CDR3 coding DNA: TGTGCCAGCAGACTCCAGTTGGATCGAGAGACCCAGTACTTC. It codes for CASRLQLDRETQYF.

The gene calls are TRBV6-6 and TRBJ1-1; 7 bases line up with TRBD1. Germline V gene lookup returns CDR1 MNHNY and CDR2 SVGAGI (reference sequence). This CDR3 is 13 amino acids long. Trimming at V came to 6 bases and at J to 7 bases, leaving 8 bases not matched to a gene. The CDR3 region has the DNA TGTGCCAGCAGGGGGACAGAAGATTATGAAGCTTTCTTT. This gives the protein CASRGTEDYEAFF.

This rearrangement joins TRBV7-9 to TRBJ2-7; 13 bases agree with TRBD2. The trim removed 4 bases at V and 3 bases at J, leaving 6 bases unmatched. Germline V gives CDR1 SEHNR, CDR2 FQNEAQ (reference sequence). This CDR3 is 16 amino acids long. CDR3 nucleotide sequence: TGTGCCAGCAGCTCCGGACTAGCGGGAGCGAACTACGAGCAGTACTTC. This translates into CASSSGLAGANYEQYF.

This clonotype appeared many times. The gene calls are TRBV7-8 and TRBJ2-3, with D perhaps being TRBD1 or TRBD2 (5 bases each). CDR1 and CDR2 from the germline V gene are SGHVS and FQNEAQ. The CDR3 is made up of 12 amino acids. V was clipped by 5 bases and J by 8 bases, with 11 bases between them. The CDR3 region has the DNA TGTGCCAGCAGCAATCGAGGGACTACGCAGTATTTT. This sequence encodes CASSNRGTTQYF.

The chain recombines TRBV10-3 with TRBJ1-2, with a weak D call TRBD1 (6 bases). This CDR3 is built from 11 residues. The germline V gene encodes CDR1 ENHRY and CDR2 SYGVKD. Trimming shortened V by 6 bases and J by 7 bases, and 9 bases separated the two germline ends. CDR3 bases: TGTGCCATCAGGAGGGACATTGGCTACACCTTC. As protein: CAIRRDIGYTF.

J is TRBJ2-3 and V is TRBV2; 7 nucleotides align to TRBD1. The CDR3 extends over 13 amino acids. The junction had 5 bases not matched to a gene; V was cut back by 8 bases and J by 3 bases. Germline V lookup: CDR1 SNHLY, CDR2 FYNNEI. CDR3 residues: CASLGGLTDTQYF. CDR3 in DNA: TGTGCCAGCCTAGGGGGCTTGACAGATACGCAGTATTTT.

The V gene is TRBV6-1, the J gene TRBJ1-1, with D maybe TRBD1 (5 bases). V was cut by 6 bases and J by 3 bases, with 11 bases left in between. This CDR3 contains 13 residues. Germline CDR1 is MNHNS and CDR2 is SASEGT. This chain's CDR3 is CASRGGTDTEAFF. The DNA for the CDR3 is TGTGCCAGCAGAGGAGGGACGGACACTGAAGCTTTCTTT.

Only a few counts were recorded for this clonotype. The chain recombines TRBV7-2 with TRBJ1-4; D gene uncertain. There are 14 residues in the CDR3. Per germline, CDR1 SGHTA and CDR2 FQGNSA. Trimming took off 3 bases at V and 6 bases at J, with 11 bases between the two ends. The CDR3 region is CASSLWGSYEKLFF. Here the CDR3 DNA reads TGTGCCAGCAGCTTGTGGGGAAGTTATGAAAAACTGTTTTTT.

The chain is built from TRBV7-2 and TRBJ2-3; D gene uncertain. Per germline, CDR1 SGHTA and CDR2 FQGNSA. This CDR3 spans 14 amino acids. The ends were cut back, 4 bases at V and 3 bases at J, with 11 bases in the middle. The CDR3 is CASSYPVATDTQYF. The CDR3 nucleotides are TGTGCCAGCAGCTACCCGGTGGCGACAGATACGCAGTATTTT.

There are a few counts of this clonotype. J is TRBJ2-1 and V is TRBV12-3 or TRBV12-4; 10 bases map to TRBD2. The CDR3 length is 16 residues. The V segment lost 5 bases and the J segment 10 bases; nucleotides outside the gene matches: 14. The CDR3 nucleotides are TGTGCCAGCAGTCGGACTAGCGGAGGCTTTGGGGGGGAGCAGTTCTTC. It yields the protein CASSRTSGGFGGEQFF.

The chain carries TRBV20-1 and TRBJ2-3; D is perhaps TRBD1 (5 bases). The V end lost 4 bases, the J end lost 3 bases, and 8 bases lay between the germline ends. The CDR3 is 12 amino acids. Germline CDR1 and CDR2: DFQATT and SNEGSKA (reference sequence). This CDR3 reads CSAITGTDTQYF. The CDR3 DNA follows: TGCAGTGCTATAACAGGAACAGATACGCAGTATTTT.

This clonotype turned up a few times. V usage is TRBV28 and J usage is TRBJ2-3, with 15 positions matching TRBD2. This CDR3 contains 16 residues. The V and J ends lost 10 bases and 6 bases, in that order; junction bases with no gene match: 11. Germline V CDR1 and CDR2: MDHEN, SYDVKM. The CDR3 loop is CATLTRTSGGADTQYF. The DNA of the CDR3 is TGTGCCACCCTTACCCGGACTAGCGGGGGGGCTGATACGCAGTATTTT.

Only a few counts were recorded for this clonotype. The CDR3 coding sequence is TGTGCCAGCAGCTTGGAGGGCGGCAGGGCGGAGACCCAGTACTTC. This translates into CASSLEGGRAETQYF. The J gene is TRBJ2-5, the V gene TRBV5-4, with a weak D call TRBD1 (5 bases). This CDR3 is 15 amino acids long. Germline V gene lookup returns CDR1 SGHNT and CDR2 YYREEE (reference sequence). V lost 0 bases to trimming and J lost 5 bases, with 14 bases between them.